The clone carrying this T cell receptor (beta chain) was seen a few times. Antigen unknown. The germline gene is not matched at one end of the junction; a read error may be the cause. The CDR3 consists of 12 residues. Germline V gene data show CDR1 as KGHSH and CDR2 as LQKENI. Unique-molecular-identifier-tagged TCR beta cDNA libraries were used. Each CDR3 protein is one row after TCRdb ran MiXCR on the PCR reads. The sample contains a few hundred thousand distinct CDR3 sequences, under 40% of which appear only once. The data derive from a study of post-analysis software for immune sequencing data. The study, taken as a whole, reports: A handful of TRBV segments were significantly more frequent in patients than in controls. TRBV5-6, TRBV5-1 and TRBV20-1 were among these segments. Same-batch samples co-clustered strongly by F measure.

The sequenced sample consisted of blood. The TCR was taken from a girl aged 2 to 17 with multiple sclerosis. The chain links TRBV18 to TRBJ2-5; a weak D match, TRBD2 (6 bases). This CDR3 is CTSSPPGEVGYF. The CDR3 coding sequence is TGTACCAGCTCACCACCGGGAGAGGTAGGGTACTTC.